The clone carrying this T cell receptor beta chain has a handful of counts. Its matching antigen is unknown. In the PCR, 60 Vbeta and 13 Jbeta primers were used. Some clones are missing from TCRdb's copy, which holds only in-frame ones; the method was immunoSEQ multiplex PCR. The table includes around 160,000 clones, 75% to 90% detected once. Germline V gene lookup returns CDR1 PRHDT and CDR2 FYEKMQ (reference sequence). The length of the CDR3 is 17 residues. The ends lost 1 base at V and 3 bases at J; junction bases unmatched: 6. This specimen comes from a study of cytomegalovirus exposure and HLA in healthy donors. Study results and caveats: In a later analysis, TCR beta V- and J-gene trimming showed a link to a missense DCLRE1C variant. Common viral pathogens seemed to be connected with several of the most significant clusters, according to a later analysis. HLA allele associations emerged for about 16,000 TCR beta sequences in a later analysis, at 0.05 false discovery rate.

The TCR was taken from a woman under 30 in good health and CMV-seronegative. V and J are TRBV13 and TRBJ2-6, with TRBD1 matching 7 bases. The sample taken for sequencing was PBMCs. The CDR3: CASSLDRGVGGANVLTF. The DNA of the CDR3 is TGTGCCAGCAGCTTAGACAGGGGAGTCGGTGGGGCCAACGTCCTGACTTTC.